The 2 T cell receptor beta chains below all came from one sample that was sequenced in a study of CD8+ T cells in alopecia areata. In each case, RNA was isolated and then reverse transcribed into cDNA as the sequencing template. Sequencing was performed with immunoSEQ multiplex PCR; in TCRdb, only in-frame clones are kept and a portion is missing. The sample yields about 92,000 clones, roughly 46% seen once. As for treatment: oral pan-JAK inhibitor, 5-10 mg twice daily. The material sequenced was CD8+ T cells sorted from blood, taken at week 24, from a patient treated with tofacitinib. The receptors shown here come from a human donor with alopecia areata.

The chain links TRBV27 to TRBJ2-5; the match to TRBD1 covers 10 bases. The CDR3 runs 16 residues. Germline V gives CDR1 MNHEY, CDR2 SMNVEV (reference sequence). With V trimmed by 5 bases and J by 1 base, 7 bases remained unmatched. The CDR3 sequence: CASSPGTGEGQETQYF. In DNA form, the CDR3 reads TGTGCCAGCAGTCCGGGGACAGGGGAAGGCCAAGAGACCCAGTACTTC.

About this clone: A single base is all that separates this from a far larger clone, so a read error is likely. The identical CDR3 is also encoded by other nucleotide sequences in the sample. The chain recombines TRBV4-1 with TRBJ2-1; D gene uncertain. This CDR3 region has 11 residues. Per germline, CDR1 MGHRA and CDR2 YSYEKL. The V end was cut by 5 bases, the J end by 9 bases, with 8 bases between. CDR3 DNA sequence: TGCGCCAGCAGCTCAATGAGTGAGCAGTTCTTC. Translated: CASSSMSEQFF.